Listed below are T cell receptor beta chains from one sample, sequenced in a study of cytomegalovirus exposure and HLA in healthy donors. Assay: immunoSEQ multiplex PCR; the TCRdb copy retains only in-frame clones and omits some. The data hold 180,000 or so clones, with around 74% observed a single time. Sequencing used PBMCs. Receptor source: a male donor in good health and CMV-seronegative. Both conserved end residues are part of each CDR3. A D gene is named only where the DNA matches it firmly. Size tells how often a clone was seen (once, few, many) or the class of an expanded clone, and some rows leave it out.

cdr3_aa | cdr3_nt | clone_size | j_call | v_call | d_call
CASSYDRAHNQPQHF | TGTGCCAGCAGTTACGACAGGGCTCACAATCAGCCCCAGCATTTT | NA | TRBJ1-5 | TRBV6-5 | TRBD1
CASSFQTGLDSPLHF | TGTGCCAGCAGTTTTCAAACAGGGTTGGATTCACCCCTCCACTTT | NA | TRBJ1-6 | TRBV27 | NA
CASAGGNNEQFF | TGTGCCAGCGCCGGCGGGAACAATGAGCAGTTCTTC | NA | TRBJ2-1 | TRBV9 | NA
CASSVAGRGSYNEQFF | TGTGCCAGCAGCGTAGCGGGGCGGGGTTCCTACAATGAGCAGTTCTTC | few | TRBJ2-1 | TRBV9 | NA
CASSNSYEQYF | TGTGCCAGTAGCAACTCCTACGAGCAGTACTTC | NA | TRBJ2-7 | TRBV19 | NA
CASRRTSDEQFF | TGTGCCAGCAGGCGCACTAGCGATGAGCAGTTCTTC | NA | TRBJ2-1 | TRBV2 | TRBD2
CASSLTSGRAPGELFF | TGTGCCAGCAGCCTAACTAGCGGGAGGGCTCCGGGGGAGCTGTTTTTT | few | TRBJ2-2 | TRBV28 | TRBD2
CASSLVAGRSEETQYF | TGTGCCAGCAGCTTAGTTGCGGGACGGAGTGAAGAGACCCAGTACTTC | NA | TRBJ2-5 | TRBV7-6 | NA
CASRVAGGSEQFF | TGTGCCAGCAGGGTAGCGGGAGGAAGTGAGCAGTTCTTC | NA | TRBJ2-1 | TRBV27 | TRBD2
CATSGGREIPYEQYF | TGTGCCACCAGCGGCGGGCGGGAGATTCCCTACGAGCAGTACTTC | once | TRBJ2-7 | TRBV15 | TRBD2
CASSYSDSMNTEAFF | TGTGCCAGCAGTTACTCCGACAGTATGAACACTGAAGCTTTCTTT | NA | TRBJ1-1 | TRBV6-5 | NA
CAWDRAADTQYF | TGTGCCTGGGACAGGGCAGCAGATACGCAGTATTTT | NA | TRBJ2-3 | TRBV30 | TRBD1
CAIMLGQGENTEAFF | TGTGCCATCATGCTGGGACAGGGCGAGAACACTGAAGCTTTCTTT | NA | TRBJ1-1 | TRBV10-3 | TRBD1
CASSHRDSNQPQHF | TGTGCCAGCAGCCACAGGGATAGCAATCAGCCCCAACATTTT | NA | TRBJ1-5 | TRBV11-2 | NA
CAWSEDWDYGYTF | TGTGCCTGGAGTGAAGACTGGGACTATGGCTACACCTTC | NA | TRBJ1-2 | TRBV30 | NA
CASSRRGNEQFF | TGTGCCAGCAGTCGGAGGGGCAATGAGCAGTTCTTC | NA | TRBJ2-1 | TRBV6-5 | NA
CASSLVSRDRGSYGYTF | TGTGCCAGCAGCTTAGTATCCAGGGACAGGGGTAGCTATGGCTACACCTTC | NA | TRBJ1-2 | TRBV11-2 | TRBD1
CASSFREAEYQETQYF | TGTGCCAGCAGTTTTAGAGAGGCCGAGTACCAAGAGACCCAGTACTTC | NA | TRBJ2-5 | TRBV28 | NA
CASSWSWEQFF | TGTGCCAGCAGCTGGAGCTGGGAGCAGTTCTTC | NA | TRBJ2-1 | TRBV7-9 | NA
CASSEALYQPQHF | TGTGCCAGCAGTGAAGCGCTATATCAGCCCCAGCATTTT | NA | TRBJ1-5 | TRBV2 | NA
CASSFGGQGLNTEAFF | TGTGCCAGCAGTTTCGGGGGACAGGGCTTGAACACTGAAGCTTTCTTT | NA | TRBJ1-1 | TRBV28 | TRBD1
CASSQELAGPTYEQYF | TGCGCCAGCAGCCAGGAACTAGCGGGACCCACCTACGAGCAGTACTTC | once | TRBJ2-7 | TRBV4-3 | TRBD2
CASSFGLAGPGDEQFF | TGTGCCAGTAGTTTTGGACTAGCGGGGCCCGGGGATGAGCAGTTCTTC | once | TRBJ2-1 | TRBV19 | TRBD2
CASSFWTGVRTNTEAFF | TGTGCCAGCAGCTTTTGGACAGGGGTGAGGACGAACACTGAAGCTTTCTTT | NA | TRBJ1-1 | TRBV7-8 | TRBD1
CAISESTGTDTQYF | TGTGCCATCAGTGAGTCGACTGGCACAGATACGCAGTATTTT | NA | TRBJ2-3 | TRBV10-3 | NA
CATAPRQGARLRDTEAFF | TGTGCCACCGCACCTCGACAGGGGGCGCGACTAAGGGACACTGAAGCTTTCTTT | NA | TRBJ1-1 | TRBV19 | TRBD1
CASSIGSDRTYNEQFF | TGTGCCAGTAGTATAGGTAGCGACCGTACCTACAATGAGCAGTTCTTC | NA | TRBJ2-1 | TRBV19 | NA
CASGRGGTEAFF | TGTGCCTCGGGTAGGGGAGGCACTGAAGCTTTCTTT | NA | TRBJ1-1 | TRBV28 | NA
CASSIGYTGDLLPQFF | TGTGCCAGCAGCATAGGATACACAGGGGACCTACTCCCGCAGTTCTTC | few | TRBJ2-1 | TRBV4-2 | TRBD1
CAWSLIQGEAEAFF | TGTGCCTGGAGTCTGATACAGGGTGAGGCTGAAGCTTTCTTT | NA | TRBJ1-1 | TRBV30 | NA
CASSVGTYNEQFF | TGTGCCAGCAGCGTAGGGACTTACAATGAGCAGTTCTTC | NA | TRBJ2-1 | TRBV11-3 | NA
CASSEREGAMVRETQYF | TGTGCCAGCAGTGAGCGGGAGGGGGCAATGGTCCGGGAGACCCAGTACTTC | NA | TRBJ2-5 | TRBV27 | TRBD2
CASSLKPPTGVSNQPQHF | TGTGCCAGCAGCTTAAAACCCCCGACAGGGGTAAGCAATCAGCCCCAGCATTTT | few | TRBJ1-5 | TRBV11-2 | TRBD1